This T cell receptor beta chain is drawn from a study (TCRdb year 2016). Library prep was done by RT-PCR. TCRdb names Illumina MiSeq as the instrument used. TCRdb trimmed the raw reads at Q25, called clones with MiXCR and kept productive beta chains. For every CDR3 protein sequence, its rows merge into one entry that carries the most common genes and DNA. The sample data list 650,000 to 800,000 distinct CDR3 sequences, and 14% of these were observed just once. Together, the top ten hold 3% to 4.5% of the sample. About this clonotype: The clone's antigen remains unknown. Within one base of it there is no much larger clone, and no base qualities were kept.

The germline V and J ends show losses of 1 base and 4 bases respectively, and no gene match explains 6 bases of the junction. The CDR3 measures 16 amino acids from cysteine to phenylalanine. Only the CDR3 region is kept as DNA, spanning 48 bases read in frame from base 1. CDR1 SGHTA and CDR2 FQGNSA were looked up in the germline V gene. What was sequenced was memory CD4+ T cells from blood. This TCR was recovered from a female donor in good health, serving as a healthy control. The chain was built from TRBV7-2 and TRBJ2-7, with TRBD2 matching 11 junction bases. The DNA reads as follows: TGTGCCAGCAGCTTAGTCGGTAGCGGGGGGGCTTACGAGCAGTACTTC. It codes for CASSLVGSGGAYEQYF.